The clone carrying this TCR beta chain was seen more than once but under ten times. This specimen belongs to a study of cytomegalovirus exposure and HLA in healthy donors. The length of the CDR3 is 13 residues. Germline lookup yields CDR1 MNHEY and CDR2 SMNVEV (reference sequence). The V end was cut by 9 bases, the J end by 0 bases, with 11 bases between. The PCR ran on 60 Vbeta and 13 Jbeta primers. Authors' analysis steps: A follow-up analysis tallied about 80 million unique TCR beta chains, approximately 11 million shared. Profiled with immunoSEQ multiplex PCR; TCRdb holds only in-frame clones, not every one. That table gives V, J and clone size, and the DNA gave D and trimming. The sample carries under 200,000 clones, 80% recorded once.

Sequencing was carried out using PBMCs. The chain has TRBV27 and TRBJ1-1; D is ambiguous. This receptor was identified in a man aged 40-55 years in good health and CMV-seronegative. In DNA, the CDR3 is TGTGCCAGTCACGGTGATATGAACACTGAAGCTTTCTTT. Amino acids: CASHGDMNTEAFF.